This TCR beta chain was identified during a study of blood T cell repertoires in COVID-19. Study at large: Samples of COVID-19 (acute and convalescent) were obtained from the United States, Italy and Spain. PBMCs, B-cell-depleted T cells, or T cells provided the cDNA or gDNA that made up the material.

Trimming pared 0 bases from V and 10 bases from J, leaving 16 bases between. In germline, CDR1 is LGHNA, CDR2 YSLEER. CDR3 length: 15 amino acids. Original analysis: Estimates of nucleated cell counts were drawn from the amplification of reference gene primers. Sequencing was performed with immunoSEQ multiplex PCR; in TCRdb, only in-frame clones are kept and a portion is missing. V and J calls and clone size come straight from that table; D and trimming were deduced from the DNA. This table has roughly 200,000 clones, about 90% appearing once. V and J are TRBV4-3 and TRBJ2-1; perhaps TRBD2 as D (5 bases). The receptor comes from a woman aged 18-35 years who had recovered from COVID-19. Specimen: peripheral blood. The CDR3 reads CASSQDMVFWEEQFF. The CDR3 nucleotides are TGCGCCAGCAGCCAAGATATGGTTTTTTGGGAGGAGCAGTTCTTC.